This passage covers 13 T cell receptor beta chains from one sample sequenced in a study of tumor and adjacent non-tumor tissue in lung cancer. Three rounds of nested PCR, following a modified ARM-PCR protocol, produced the TCRbeta library. One entry per CDR3 protein, called by TCRdb with MiXCR from the multiplex PCR reads. This sample has 65,000 to 95,000 distinct CDR3 sequences, with under 70% found just once. RNA was extracted from bulk tissue without any cell sorting. Source material: lung tumor tissue. Receptors were obtained from a woman aged 70-85 years with non-small cell lung cancer.

On this clonotype itself: One base away lies a much larger clone, so this may be a sequencing read error. In DNA form, the CDR3 reads TGTGCCAGCAGCCTGGTGGGACTAGCGGGAGAACGGGAGCAGTTCTTC. This gives the protein CASSLVGLAGEREQFF. This rearrangement joins TRBV7-8 to TRBJ2-1; TRBD2 agrees at 14 bases. The CDR3 is 16 residues long. V gave up 5 bases and J gave up 10 bases; unmatched junction bases: 10. CDR1 is SGHVS and CDR2 is FQNEAQ in the germline V gene.

Concerning this clonotype itself: No conserved phenylalanine or tryptophan is present at the end of the CDR3, so a read error is the likely explanation. The chain joins TRBV7-9 to TRBJ2-3; TRBD2 might be the D (5 bases). CDR1 is SEHNR and CDR2 is FQNEAQ in the germline V gene (reference sequence). V dropped 5 bases and J dropped 0 bases, with 15 bases sitting between them. This CDR3 has 16 amino acids. The CDR3 protein is CASSHGIDPSTDTQYL. CDR3 bases: TGTGCCAGCAGCCACGGGATAGACCCTAGCACAGATACGCAGTATCTT.

This clonotype was observed many times. The rearrangement links TRBV7-9 to TRBJ1-4; D unclear. The germline gives CDR1 SEHNR, CDR2 FQNEAQ (reference sequence). Trimming took off 5 bases at V and 6 bases at J, with 7 bases between the two ends. This CDR3 spans 12 amino acids. DNA for the CDR3: TGTGCCAGCAGCCAAACCGATGAAAAACTGTTTTTT. It is translated as CASSQTDEKLFF.

In the case of this clonotype: With a much larger clone just one base away, this may be a read error. The rearrangement uses TRBV20-1 and TRBJ2-3; D remains ambiguous. The CDR3 extends over 13 amino acids. From germline, CDR1 is DFQATT and CDR2 SNEGSKA (reference sequence). The CDR3 protein is CSVRVRYTDTQYF. CDR3 nucleotides: TGCAGTGTTAGAGTCAGATACACAGATACGCAGTATTTT.

Notes on this clonotype: At one end, the junction sequence differs from germline, possibly due to a read error. The chain recombines TRBV12-3 or TRBV12-4 with TRBJ2-2, with no clear D. The CDR3 is 13 amino acids. CDR3 bases: TGTGCCAGCAATTTAAGGCAAACCGGGGAGCTGTTTTTT. Translated: CASNLRQTGELFF.

To note about this clonotype: Sequence at one end of the junction differs from germline and may be a read error. V is TRBV5-6 and J is TRBJ2-1, with D possibly being TRBD1 or TRBD2 (5 bases each). CDR3 length: 15 amino acids. Per germline, CDR1 SGHDT and CDR2 YYEEEE. The CDR3 DNA reads TGTGACAGCAACTTGGGACCCCAGGAAGAGGGTGAGCAGTTCTTC. It specifies CDSNLGPQEEGEQFF. The whole variable domain, remainder taken from reference TRBV5-6 and TRBJ2-1, is DAGVTQSPTHLIKTRGQQVTLRCSPKSGHDTVSWYQQALGQGPQFIFQYYEEEERQRGNFPDRFSGHQFPNYSSELNVNALLLGDSALYLCDSNLGPQEEGEQFFGPGTRLTVL.

This chain uses TRBV9 with TRBJ2-7, with 7 bases lining up with TRBD1. V was clipped by 3 bases and J by 2 bases; unmatched bases: 11. Germline V gene lookup returns CDR1 SGDLS and CDR2 YYNGEE. The CDR3 is 16 residues long. The CDR3 loop is CASSAGIWDSTYEQYF. The CDR3 nucleotides are TGTGCCAGCAGCGCGGGAATATGGGACAGTACCTACGAGCAGTACTTC.

On this clonotype: This may stem from a read error, because a much larger clone lies one nucleotide away. CDR3 loop: CTSSVWSGKYNEQLF. CDR3 bases: TGTACCAGCAGCGTATGGAGCGGTAAATACAATGAGCAGCTTTTC. The chain has TRBV11-1 and TRBJ2-1; D might be TRBD2 (5 bases). This CDR3 contains 15 residues. Germline V gene data show CDR1 as SGHAT and CDR2 as FQDESV (reference sequence).

To note about this clonotype: One end of the junction varies from germline; a read error may be responsible. V and J are TRBV29-1 and TRBJ1-2; possible D gene TRBD1, 6 bases. CDR3 length: 11 residues. The germline CDR1 and CDR2 sequences are SQVTM and ANQGSEA. The chain's CDR3 is CSVVRGHGYTF. In DNA form, the CDR3 reads TGCAGTGTTGTCAGGGGTCATGGCTACACCTTC. The variable domain in full, completed from reference TRBV29-1 and TRBJ1-2, reads SAVISQKPSRDICQRGTSLTIQCQVDSQVTMMFWYRQQPGQSLTLIATANQGSEATYESGFVIDKFPISRPNLTFSTLTVSNMSPEDSSIYLCSVVRGHGYTFGSGTRLTVV.

A single count supports this clonotype. This chain joins TRBV11-2 and TRBJ2-1, with D maybe TRBD2 (5 bases). This CDR3 has 15 residues. CDR1 is SGHAT and CDR2 is FQNNGV in the germline V gene. V was clipped by 3 bases and J by 5 bases, with 14 bases between them. The CDR3 loop is CASSLEVGRNNEQFF. The CDR3 DNA sequence: TGTGCCAGCAGCTTGGAGGTGGGGAGAAACAATGAGCAGTTCTTC.

To note about this clonotype: Relative to the germline gene, one junction end is altered; a read error may explain this. J is TRBJ2-5 and V is TRBV29-1, with 7 bases fitting TRBD2. Germline V gene sequence: CDR1 SQVTM, CDR2 ANQGSEA. The CDR3 totals 13 residues. The CDR3 spells CGVVGAGAEIQYF. Here the CDR3 DNA reads TGCGGCGTTGTAGGTGCGGGAGCGGAGATCCAGTACTTC.

This clonotype was seen many times. The chain employs TRBV5-1 and TRBJ1-5, with TRBD1 matching over 7 bases. Germline V lookup: CDR1 SGHRS, CDR2 YFSETQ. CDR3 size: 14 residues. The V segment lost 0 bases and the J segment 5 bases; nucleotides outside the gene matches: 2. Here the CDR3 reads CASSLGGTDQPQHF. The CDR3 nucleotides read TGCGCCAGCAGCTTGGGAGGGACAGATCAGCCCCAGCATTTT.

This clonotype was detected many times. The chain uses TRBV6-5 and TRBJ1-2; D gene ambiguous. The germline gives CDR1 MNHEY, CDR2 SVGAGI. The CDR3 runs to 15 residues. V lost 0 bases, J lost 2 bases, and 10 bases lay in between. The CDR3 protein is CASSYSLVENYGYTF. CDR3 nucleotides: TGTGCCAGCAGTTACTCGCTGGTGGAAAACTATGGCTACACCTTC.